The 16 T cell receptor beta chains reported below all come from one sample, sequenced in a study of shared clonotypes between healthy human individuals. Repertoires were generated with immunoSEQ multiplex PCR, while TCRdb's copy carries only in-frame clones and drops some. Of roughly 2.1 million clones listed, 85% to 95% are singletons. Positively selected for CCR7, the CD45RO-negative cells used as naive CD8 cells excluded terminally differentiated effector memory CD45RA+ cells. Material for sequencing was naive CD8+ T cells from PBMCs. Receptors originate from a man younger than 35 in good health. Some clones in this sample may be carry-over from other donors' samples.

J is TRBJ2-4 and V is TRBV29-1; TRBD1 matches 7 bases. V trimming: 7 bases; J trimming: 0 bases; junction bases outside the gene matches: 6. Germline values: CDR1 SQVTM, CDR2 ANQGSEA. CDR3 length: 14 amino acids. The CDR3 sequence: CSARDRLAKNIQYF. The CDR3 nucleotides are TGCAGCGCACGGGACAGATTAGCCAAAAACATTCAGTACTTC.

V and J are TRBV7-8 and TRBJ2-1, with TRBD2 identical over 11 bases. The V gene end was trimmed by 5 bases and the J gene end by 4 bases; junction bases not matched to a gene: 16. The CDR3 has 19 residues. The germline V gene encodes CDR1 SGHVS and CDR2 FQNEAQ. The CDR3 region is CASSPFVVPLAGEYNEQFF. The DNA for the CDR3 is TGTGCCAGCAGCCCATTTGTGGTCCCACTAGCGGGAGAATACAATGAGCAGTTCTTC.

This chain links TRBV4-3 with TRBJ2-2; no definite D call. The CDR3 spans 15 residues. V lost 0 bases and J lost 6, with 11 bases in between. From germline, CDR1 is LGHNA and CDR2 YSLEER. The chain's CDR3 is CASSQDTGRAGELFF. DNA for the CDR3: TGCGCCAGCAGCCAAGATACCGGAAGAGCCGGGGAGCTGTTTTTT.

V and J are TRBV9 and TRBJ1-3; TRBD1 might be the D (5 bases). Per the germline V gene, CDR1 is SGDLS and CDR2 is YYNGEE. The CDR3 has 17 residues. The ends were cut back, 4 bases at V and 0 bases at J, with 17 bases in the middle. Written as DNA, the CDR3 is TGTGCCAGCAGCCCTCACATCGCAGGGAGCTCTGGAAACACCATATATTTT. Translating gives CASSPHIAGSSGNTIYF.

A single count supports this clone. V and J are TRBV25-1 and TRBJ2-5, with D maybe TRBD1 (6 bases). The CDR3 has 12 amino acids. Trimming cost V 6 bases and J 5 bases, with 10 bases left between them. Germline V lookup: CDR1 MGHDK, CDR2 SYGVNS. The CDR3 DNA is TGTGCCAGCAGCTTAAGGGGGGAGACCCAGTACTTC. Translated: CASSLRGETQYF.

This chain links TRBV10-3 with TRBJ1-1; 9 bases agree with TRBD1. Trimming cost V 10 bases and J 8 bases; bases outside gene matches: 2. From germline, CDR1 is ENHRY and CDR2 SYGVKD. The CDR3 runs to 10 residues. The CDR3 here is CATGQGEAFF. The CDR3 region has the DNA TGTGCCACCGGACAGGGGGAAGCTTTCTTT.

V is TRBV7-9 and J is TRBJ1-2; D might be TRBD1 (5 bases). V gave up 5 bases and J gave up 3 bases, with 19 bases separating them. The CDR3 extends over 16 amino acids. Germline-derived CDR1 and CDR2 are SEHNR and FQNEAQ (reference sequence). The CDR3 DNA follows: TGTGCCAGCAGCCCCTTTGGTGAGGGGCATTACTATGGCTACACCTTC. This encodes CASSPFGEGHYYGYTF.

The chain recombines TRBV4-1 with TRBJ1-4; D is unclear. The V gene lost 1 base and the J gene lost 10 bases, with 4 bases spanning the gap. The germline CDR1 and CDR2 sequences are MGHRA and YSYEKL. This CDR3 comprises 11 residues. This chain's CDR3 is CASSQVGKLFF. In nucleotides, the CDR3 is TGCGCCAGCAGCCAAGTTGGAAAACTGTTTTTT.

This clone was counted a single time. The chain is built from TRBV4-3 and TRBJ1-2; tentatively, D is TRBD1 (5 bases). V lost 4 bases to trimming and J lost 0 bases, with 24 bases between them. There are 19 residues in the CDR3. CDR1 LGHNA and CDR2 YSLEER come from the germline V gene. The CDR3 DNA reads TGCGCCAGCAGCCCCGACGGGGGGGACGACTACCTCTCTAACTATGGCTACACCTTC. Translated, it gives CASSPDGGDDYLSNYGYTF.

The chain joins TRBV6-1 to TRBJ1-2, with D unclear. Between the trimmed V and J ends, which lost 2 bases and 8 bases, there was a span of 6 bases. Germline-derived CDR1 and CDR2 are MNHNS and SASEGT. The CDR3 totals 11 residues. CDR3 nucleotide sequence: TGTGCCAGCAGTGAACCCCGAGGCTACACCTTC. Its protein product is CASSEPRGYTF.

The chain employs TRBV28 and TRBJ1-5; 11 nucleotides agree with TRBD1. CDR1 is MDHEN and CDR2 is SYDVKM in the germline V gene. The CDR3 spans 19 residues. Trimming cost V 5 bases and J 0 bases; bases outside gene matches: 12. CDR3 residues: CASSPRDRGFTYSNQPQHF. In DNA form, the CDR3 reads TGTGCCAGCAGTCCCAGGGACAGGGGGTTCACCTATAGCAATCAGCCCCAGCATTTT.

The CDR3 reads CASSQESGRAFDEQYF. The CDR3 DNA is TGCGCCAGCAGCCAAGAGAGCGGGAGGGCCTTTGACGAGCAGTACTTC. The chain combines TRBV4-1 with TRBJ2-7; 10 positions agree with TRBD2. After removal of 0 bases from V and 5 bases from J, the junction contained 7 bases not matched to a gene. Germline assignment: CDR1 MGHRA and CDR2 YSYEKL. This CDR3 region has 16 residues.

The rearrangement uses TRBV5-8 and TRBJ1-1, with 8 bases lining up with TRBD1. With 0 bases clipped from V and 4 bases from J, the junction kept 5 bases outside the gene matches. The CDR3 extends over 15 amino acids. Germline CDR1 is SGHTS and CDR2 is YDEGEE. The CDR3 protein is CASSLEAGGVTEAFF. CDR3 DNA: TGTGCCAGCAGCTTGGAAGCAGGGGGCGTCACTGAAGCTTTCTTT.

This clone was detected once. This chain links TRBV27 with TRBJ2-7, with TRBD2 identical over 10 bases. This CDR3 has 18 residues. The junction had 14 bases not matched to a gene; V was cut back by 5 bases and J by 1 base. Germline V gives CDR1 MNHEY, CDR2 SMNVEV (reference sequence). The CDR3 DNA reads TGTGCCAGCAGTCCCGGGACTAGCGAGAGGCCGCTATCCTACGAGCAGTACTTC. It translates to CASSPGTSERPLSYEQYF.

V gene TRBV7-3 combines with J gene TRBJ2-7, with TRBD1 identical over 10 bases. V shed 5 bases, J shed 6 bases, and the junction held 7 bases outside the gene matches. CDR1 and CDR2 (germline): SGHTA, FQGTGA. The CDR3 is 14 residues long. CDR3 sequence (DNA): TGTGCCAGCAGCCTCCAGCGGACAGGGGGCGAGCAGTACTTC. This translates into CASSLQRTGGEQYF.

The V gene is TRBV27, the J gene TRBJ1-2; weak D call: TRBD1 (5 bases). Germline-derived CDR1 and CDR2 are MNHEY and SMNVEV (reference sequence). The CDR3 covers 14 residues. Trimming stripped 6 bases from V and 2 bases from J, with 13 bases between. CDR3 loop: CASRSGTPNYGYTF. CDR3 in DNA: TGTGCCAGCAGGTCCGGGACTCCGAACTATGGCTACACCTTC.